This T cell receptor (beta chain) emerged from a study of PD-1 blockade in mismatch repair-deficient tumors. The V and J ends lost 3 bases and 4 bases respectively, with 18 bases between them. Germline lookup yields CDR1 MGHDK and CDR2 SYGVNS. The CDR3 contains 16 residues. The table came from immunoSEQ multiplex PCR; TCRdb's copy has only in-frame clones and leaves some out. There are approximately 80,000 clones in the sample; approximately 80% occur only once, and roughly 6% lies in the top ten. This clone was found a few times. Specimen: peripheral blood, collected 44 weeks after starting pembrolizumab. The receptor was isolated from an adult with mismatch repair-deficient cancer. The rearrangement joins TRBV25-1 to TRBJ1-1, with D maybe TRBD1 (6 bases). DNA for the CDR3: TGTGCCAGCAGTGATGCCGGGACAAAAGGAAGCACTGAAGCTTTCTTT. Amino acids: CASSDAGTKGSTEAFF.